The present T cell receptor (beta chain) was sequenced within a study of neoadjuvant anti-PD-1 for oral cavity cancer. Study-level results: PBMC Gini-index clonality exceeded responders' in non-responders post-nivolumab. Treg/Th17 ratio rose with pretreatment blood and fell with post-treatment tumor TCRbeta clonality.

Time point specified: after neoadjuvant nivolumab, at surgical resection. V dropped 6 bases and J dropped 2 bases, with 8 bases sitting between them. The CDR3 length is 13 residues. Germline V lookup: CDR1 ENHRY, CDR2 SYGVKD. Clones were sequenced by immunoSEQ multiplex PCR, and TCRdb holds only the in-frame ones, with some missing. The sample carries approximately 9,500 clones, approximately 68% recorded once. Concerning this clone itself: No antigen is known for it.

J is TRBJ1-5 and V is TRBV10-3; a weak D match, TRBD1 (6 bases). This material consisted of PBMCs, taken after nivolumab (anti-PD-1) treatment. This sequence was found in a person aged 35-79 years with oral cavity squamous cell carcinoma. The CDR3 sequence: CAIRQGRNQPQHF. CDR3 DNA sequence: TGTGCCATCAGACAGGGCCGCAATCAGCCCCAGCATTTT.